The 26 T cell receptor beta chains reported below all come from one sample, sequenced in a study of cytomegalovirus exposure and HLA in healthy donors. 13 Jbeta primers and 60 Vbeta primers were used for the PCR. Libraries were prepared by immunoSEQ multiplex PCR; TCRdb keeps only in-frame clonotypes and omits some of them. Of 150,000 or so clones listed, more than 75% are singletons. The source material was PBMCs. These receptors were collected from a man younger than 45 in good health and CMV-seropositive.

The rearrangement uses TRBV9 and TRBJ1-3; possible D gene TRBD1, 5 bases. V was shortened by 0 bases and J by 9 bases, with 13 bases between the two germline ends. The CDR3 spans 14 residues. Germline loops: CDR1 SGDLS, CDR2 YYNGEE. CDR3 sequence: CASSVEDIGLTIYF. The CDR3 DNA reads as TGTGCCAGCAGCGTAGAGGACATCGGCCTCACCATATATTTT.

The genes are TRBV6-6 and TRBJ2-3; 7 positions agree with TRBD1. CDR3 length equals 16 residues. Looked up from germline, CDR1 is MNHNY and CDR2 is SVGAGI (reference sequence). Trimming took 6 bases from V and 4 from J; bases not matched to a gene: 13. The CDR3 loop reads CASSLTRGSGPDTQYF. In DNA form, the CDR3 reads TGTGCCAGCAGCCTGACCAGGGGGAGCGGTCCAGATACGCAGTATTTT.

The chain recombines TRBV15 with TRBJ1-5, with D possibly TRBD1 on 5 matching bases. This CDR3 region has 14 residues. Per the germline V gene, CDR1 is LNHNV and CDR2 is YYDKDF (reference sequence). Trimming stripped 4 bases from V and 1 base from J, with 8 bases between. CDR3 nucleotide sequence: TGTGCCACCAGCATTCAGGGAAGCAATCAGCCCCAGCATTTT. It codes for CATSIQGSNQPQHF.

The rearrangement uses TRBV21-1 and TRBJ1-1. TRBV21-1 has pseudogene status. The CDR3 covers 15 residues. The CDR3: CASSKEEGGLGEAFF. CDR3 in DNA: TGTGCCAGCAGCAAAGAGGAAGGAGGGTTGGGTGAAGCTTTCTTT.

This sequence joins TRBV9 and TRBJ2-5; D uncertain. V was pared by 3 bases and J by 1 base, with 13 bases between. Looked up from germline, CDR1 is SGDLS and CDR2 is YYNGEE. The CDR3 has 15 residues. The CDR3 DNA sequence: TGTGCCAGCAGCGCGGAGCCTAACACCCAAGAGACCCAGTACTTC. As protein: CASSAEPNTQETQYF.

The chain employs TRBV7-2 and TRBJ2-7; 10 nucleotides match TRBD2. The V segment lost 1 base and the J segment 0 bases; nucleotides outside the gene matches: 9. Germline V gene lookup returns CDR1 SGHTA and CDR2 FQGNSA. This CDR3 has 18 amino acids. DNA of the CDR3: TGTGCCAGCAGCTTAGAGGCCAGTAGCGGGAGGTACTCCTACGAGCAGTACTTC. Its protein is CASSLEASSGRYSYEQYF. Together with reference TRBV7-2 and TRBJ2-7, the CDR3 gives the full variable domain: GAGVSQSPSNKVTEKGKDVELRCDPISGHTALYWYRQSLGQGLEFLIYFQGNSAPDKSGLPSDRFSAERTGGSVSTLTIQRTQQEDSAVYLCASSLEASSGRYSYEQYFGPGTRLTVT.

This clone appeared once. V gene TRBV11-2 combines with J gene TRBJ2-3; 8 nucleotides align to TRBD1. J lost 3 bases, V lost 1 base, and 3 bases had no gene match. The CDR3 has 15 residues. Germline-derived CDR1 and CDR2 are SGHAT and FQNNGV. This CDR3 is CASSLGGQATDTQYF. CDR3 nucleotides: TGTGCCAGCAGCTTAGGGGGACAGGCTACAGATACGCAGTATTTT.

This CDR3 reads CASSLGSGGSYEQYF. Here the CDR3 DNA reads TGTGCCAGCAGCTTGGGGTCAGGGGGCTCCTACGAGCAGTACTTC. This rearrangement joins TRBV7-2 to TRBJ2-7; 7 nucleotides match TRBD1. Trimming removed 3 bases from V and 0 bases from J; junction bases left unmatched: 5. Germline-derived CDR1 and CDR2 are SGHTA and FQGNSA. The CDR3 length is 15 residues.

The rearrangement uses TRBV28 and TRBJ2-7, with 7 bases fitting TRBD1. Germline-derived CDR1 and CDR2 are MDHEN and SYDVKM. There are 14 residues in the CDR3. The V segment lost 4 bases and the J segment 0 bases; nucleotides outside the gene matches: 3. The CDR3 loop is CASSSTGYSYEQYF. Written as DNA, the CDR3 is TGTGCCAGCAGTTCGACAGGGTACTCCTACGAGCAGTACTTC. Drawing the rest from reference TRBV28 and TRBJ2-7, the complete variable domain is DVKVTQSSRYLVKRTGEKVFLECVQDMDHENMFWYRQDPGLGLRLIYFSYDVKMKEKGDIPEGYSVSREKKERFSLILESASTNQTSMYLCASSSTGYSYEQYFGPGTRLTVT.

The CDR3 protein is CASSLGGLAGVETQYF. DNA for the CDR3: TGTGCCAGCAGCTTGGGGGGACTAGCGGGAGTGGAGACCCAGTACTTC. The rearrangement joins TRBV5-4 to TRBJ2-5; TRBD2 aligns across 14 bases. The V gene end was trimmed by 0 bases and the J gene end by 5 bases; junction bases not matched to a gene: 3. This CDR3 is 16 amino acids long. Per germline, CDR1 SGHNT and CDR2 YYREEE (reference sequence).

Written as DNA, the CDR3 is TGTGCCAGCAGCCCGTCCGGGAGGCCGGGGGAGACCCAGTACTTC. This sequence encodes CASSPSGRPGETQYF. This sequence joins TRBV7-2 and TRBJ2-5, with 7 bases fitting TRBD2. V gave up 5 bases and J gave up 5 bases; unmatched junction bases: 11. Germline V lookup: CDR1 SGHTA, CDR2 FQGNSA. This CDR3 is built from 15 residues.

This clone was seen just once. The chain links TRBV13 to TRBJ2-1; 9 bases line up with TRBD1. The CDR3 loop spans 14 amino acids. Looked up from germline, CDR1 is PRHDT and CDR2 is FYEKMQ (reference sequence). V dropped 0 bases and J dropped 8; count of bases not matched to a gene: 2. DNA of the CDR3: TGTGCCAGCAGCTTAGGGAACAGGGGGCATGAGCAGTTCTTC. This translates into CASSLGNRGHEQFF.

This clone was detected only once. The chain employs TRBV28 and TRBJ1-5; D remains unclear. V was clipped by 6 bases and J by 3 bases, with 6 bases between them. The CDR3 runs 12 residues. Germline assignment: CDR1 MDHEN and CDR2 SYDVKM. The CDR3 protein is CASRDFNQPQHF. As DNA, the CDR3 is TGTGCCAGCAGGGACTTCAATCAGCCCCAGCATTTT. The complete variable domain, with remaining parts taken from reference TRBV28 and TRBJ1-5, reads DVKVTQSSRYLVKRTGEKVFLECVQDMDHENMFWYRQDPGLGLRLIYFSYDVKMKEKGDIPEGYSVSREKKERFSLILESASTNQTSMYLCASRDFNQPQHFGDGTRLSIL.

This CDR3 reads CASSPRGNSLYGYTF. The CDR3 DNA reads as TGTGCCAGCTCACCCCGGGGGAACTCTCTCTATGGCTACACCTTC. This chain joins TRBV18 and TRBJ1-2; TRBD1 is a possible D gene (5 bases). The CDR3 length is 15 residues. Trimming cost V 3 bases and J 4 bases, with 15 bases left between them. The germline gives CDR1 KGHSH, CDR2 LQKENI.

The chain joins TRBV19 to TRBJ2-5, with 11 bases fitting TRBD2. CDR3 length equals 16 residues. Looked up from germline, CDR1 is LNHDA and CDR2 is SQIVND (reference sequence). V was pared by 6 bases and J by 0 bases, with 6 bases of the junction left unmatched. CDR3 protein: CASRLTSGAYQETQYF. CDR3 coding DNA: TGTGCCAGTAGGCTGACTAGCGGGGCGTACCAAGAGACCCAGTACTTC.

V is TRBV29-1 and J is TRBJ2-5, with a weak D call TRBD1 (5 bases). V was trimmed by 4 bases and J by 1 base, leaving 10 bases between them. Looked up from germline, CDR1 is SQVTM and CDR2 is ANQGSEA. This CDR3 region has 13 residues. The CDR3 nucleotides read TGCAGCGTTGTAGCTGGGGCCCAAGAGACCCAGTACTTC. Protein sequence: CSVVAGAQETQYF.

The chain links TRBV27 to TRBJ2-7; D possibly corresponds to TRBD1 (5 bases). V shed 3 bases and J shed 5 bases, with 14 bases lying between them. CDR1 is MNHEY and CDR2 is SMNVEV in the germline V gene (reference sequence). The CDR3 extends over 14 amino acids. The CDR3 region is CASSFGRAPDEQYF. CDR3 in DNA: TGTGCCAGCAGTTTCGGCAGGGCCCCCGACGAGCAGTACTTC.

This rearrangement joins TRBV4-2 to TRBJ2-5; the D gene is possibly TRBD2 (6 bases). The germline gives CDR1 LGHNA, CDR2 YNFKEQ. V lost 3 bases to trimming and J lost 5 bases, with 10 bases between them. CDR3 length equals 13 residues. For the CDR3, the DNA is TGTGCCAGCAGCCAGGGGACTGCGGAGACCCAGTACTTC. Protein: CASSQGTAETQYF.

This clone was found once. V and J are TRBV2 and TRBJ2-2; 9 bases align to TRBD2. Germline V gene data show CDR1 as SNHLY and CDR2 as FYNNEI. This CDR3 is built from 15 residues. The V segment lost 4 bases and the J segment 3 bases; nucleotides outside the gene matches: 3. As DNA, the CDR3 is TGTGCCAGCAGTGCGACTAGCGGATACACCGGGGAGCTGTTTTTT. Translation: CASSATSGYTGELFF.

The V call is TRBV19, the J call TRBJ1-1; perhaps TRBD1 as D (5 bases). Germline CDR1 LNHDA, CDR2 SQIVND (reference sequence). Trimming left V 6 bases short and J 3 bases short, with 8 bases between. This CDR3 comprises 12 residues. CDR3 coding DNA: TGTGCCAGTAGCCTAGGGGACACTGAAGCTTTCTTT. Encoded protein: CASSLGDTEAFF.

The V gene is TRBV9, the J gene TRBJ1-3; D gene unclear. There are 15 residues in the CDR3. Germline CDR1 reads SGDLS; CDR2 reads YYNGEE. With 0 bases removed from V and 3 bases from J, the gap between germline ends came to 10 bases. The CDR3 sequence is CASSVAFGDGNTIYF. In DNA, the CDR3 is TGTGCCAGCAGCGTAGCTTTCGGGGATGGAAACACCATATATTTT.

The chain uses TRBV6-5 and TRBJ2-3; D gene uncertain. Trimming took 3 bases from V and 2 from J, leaving 9 bases between them. The CDR3 contains 14 residues. The germline gives CDR1 MNHEY, CDR2 SVGAGI. CDR3 amino acids: CASSYASATDTQYF. The DNA for the CDR3 is TGTGCCAGCAGTTATGCCAGTGCCACAGATACGCAGTATTTT.

This chain connects TRBV5-1 to TRBJ2-7; 8 bases line up with TRBD2. The CDR3 is 15 amino acids. Trimming cost V 5 bases and J 2 bases; bases outside gene matches: 9. Germline-derived CDR1 and CDR2 are SGHRS and YFSETQ. CDR3 DNA: TGCGCCAGCAGTTTTGGTAGCGGGGTTACCTACGAGCAGTACTTC. This translates into CASSFGSGVTYEQYF.

The V and J genes are TRBV4-3 and TRBJ2-3; TRBD2 aligns across 8 bases. CDR3 size: 18 residues. The V gene end was trimmed by 0 bases and the J gene end by 3 bases; junction bases not matched to a gene: 11. The germline gives CDR1 LGHNA, CDR2 YSLEER. The CDR3 DNA reads as TGCGCCAGCAGCCAAGATTGGGGAGCGGGGGTACGGACAGATACGCAGTATTTT. As protein: CASSQDWGAGVRTDTQYF.

V usage is TRBV2 and J usage is TRBJ2-7; a possible D gene is TRBD1 (6 bases). The CDR3 is 15 amino acids. Trimming took off 1 base at V and 0 bases at J, with 10 bases between the two ends. Germline lookup yields CDR1 SNHLY and CDR2 FYNNEI. CDR3 protein: CASSEESGVSYEQYF. CDR3 nucleotides: TGTGCCAGCAGTGAAGAGTCAGGGGTCTCCTACGAGCAGTACTTC.

This clone was found a few times. This chain links TRBV7-2 with TRBJ1-5, with 7 nucleotides matching TRBD1. The CDR3 runs 14 residues. The germline V gene encodes CDR1 SGHTA and CDR2 FQGNSA. The ends lost 2 bases at V and 7 bases at J; junction bases unmatched: 5. CDR3 nucleotide sequence: TGTGCCAGCAGCTTAAAGGGGGCGGCGCAGCCCCAGCATTTT. Its protein product is CASSLKGAAQPQHF. Drawing the rest from reference TRBV7-2 and TRBJ1-5, the complete variable domain is GAGVSQSPSNKVTEKGKDVELRCDPISGHTALYWYRQSLGQGLEFLIYFQGNSAPDKSGLPSDRFSAERTGGSVSTLTIQRTQQEDSAVYLCASSLKGAAQPQHFGDGTRLSIL.